The TCR beta chain under discussion was sequenced for a study of human thymus T cells. Only in-frame clones appear in the TCRdb table, and some are missing; sequencing was by immunoSEQ multiplex PCR. The table has some 57,000 clones, 90% to 95% seen once; the top ten hold about 6.5%. Looked up from germline, CDR1 is MNHNS and CDR2 is SASEGT. Losses at the gene ends were 6 bases for V and 2 bases for J; bases not matched to a gene: 6. There are 15 residues in the CDR3. The source of this sequence is a boy in the first two years of life with a congenital heart defect but otherwise immunologically healthy. Sequencing input: blood. The gene calls are TRBV6-1 and TRBJ1-5; 8 bases map to TRBD1. CDR3 in amino acids: CASSLQGEGNQPQHF. CDR3 DNA: TGTGCCAGCAGCCTACAGGGGGAAGGCAATCAGCCCCAGCATTTT.